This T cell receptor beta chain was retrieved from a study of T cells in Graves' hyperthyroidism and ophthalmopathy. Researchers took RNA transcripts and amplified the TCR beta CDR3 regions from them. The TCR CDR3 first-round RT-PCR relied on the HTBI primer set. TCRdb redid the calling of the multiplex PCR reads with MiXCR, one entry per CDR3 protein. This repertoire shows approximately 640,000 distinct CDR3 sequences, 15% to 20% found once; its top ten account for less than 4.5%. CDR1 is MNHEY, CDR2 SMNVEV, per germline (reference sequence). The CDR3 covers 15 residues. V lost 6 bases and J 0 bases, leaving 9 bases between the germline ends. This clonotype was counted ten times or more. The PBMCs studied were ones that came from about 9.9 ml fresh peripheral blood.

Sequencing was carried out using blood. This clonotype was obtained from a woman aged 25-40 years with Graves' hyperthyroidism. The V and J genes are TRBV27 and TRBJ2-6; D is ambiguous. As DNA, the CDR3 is TGTGCCAGCAGCTCCCACCACTCTGGGGCCAACGTCCTGACTTTC. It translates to CASSSHHSGANVLTF.